Sequencing of this T cell receptor beta chain was carried out in a study of blood T cells in healthy people across ages. Sample-barcoded 5' priming and a J-beta primer mix drove a second PCR of roughly 6 to 12 cycles. Each cDNA molecule was tagged by a template-switch adaptor that had 12 random nucleotides. TCRdb passed the 5' RACE reads through MiXCR, listing each CDR3 protein once. The sample holds hundreds of thousands of distinct CDR3 sequences, approximately 60% seen once. V was pared by 10 bases and J by 0 bases, with 2 bases of the junction left unmatched. The germline gives CDR1 ENHRY, CDR2 SYGVKD. This CDR3 has 14 amino acids. Broader study findings: Fewer expanded clones and more diversity marked long-lived versus aged donors. A conclusive naive versus antigen-experienced comparison was prevented by the unsorted PBMCs. CMV status of donors was not determined, possibly confounding expanded clonotype changes.

Notes on this clonotype: As yet, its antigen is unknown.

The chain recombines TRBV10-3 with TRBJ2-6, with 8 nucleotides matching TRBD1. Specimen: blood. The clonotype comes from a man aged 35 to 55 in good health. This CDR3 is CATTGGSGANVLTF. CDR3 bases: TGTGCCACCACAGGGGGCTCTGGGGCCAACGTCCTGACTTTC.